This T cell receptor beta chain was profiled in a study of identifying expanded T cells in peripheral blood. As concerns this clone: Its antigen is not known.

Study-wide findings and caveats: Technical replicates showed around 1.2 changed clones; approximately two weeks 15 to 20; four weeks 19.

The method was immunoSEQ multiplex PCR; TCRdb's version includes in-frame clones alone and lacks a portion of them. The sample has around 82,000 clones; roughly 84% are singletons. V was cut by 5 bases and J by 2 bases, with 7 bases left in between. There are 12 residues in the CDR3. Germline V gene sequence: CDR1 MNHEY, CDR2 SVGAGI. Sequencing used blood. The V call is TRBV6-5, the J call TRBJ2-7; D is uncertain. The TCR comes from a person between 18 and 75 years old in good health. CDR3 region: CASSPDPYEQYF. The CDR3 DNA reads as TGTGCCAGCAGTCCCGACCCCTACGAGCAGTACTTC.